This TCR beta chain derives from a study of cytomegalovirus exposure and HLA in healthy donors. Study-wide findings and caveats: In a later analysis, CMV-associated beta chains were mostly HLA-associated, it appeared. For most TCR sequences rarity was the rule, although some public TCRs occurred in many donors.

Trimming removed 1 base from V and 5 bases from J, with 15 bases in between. Germline assignment: CDR1 LGHNA and CDR2 YSLEER. CDR3 length equals 16 residues. PCR primers comprised 60 Vbeta and 13 Jbeta primers. The table came from immunoSEQ multiplex PCR; TCRdb's copy has only in-frame clones and leaves some out. Of 100,000 to 150,000 clones detected, around 80% appear once; the ten largest clones hold 11%. This clone was counted a few times. What it binds is unknown. The material sequenced was PBMCs. This clonotype was obtained from a man younger than 40 in good health and CMV-seropositive. This chain uses TRBV4-3 with TRBJ2-1, with TRBD2 as a possible D gene (6 bases). The CDR3 sequence: CASSQGTTRHDNEQFF. The DNA for the CDR3 is TGCGCCAGCAGCCAAGGTACGACTAGACACGACAATGAGCAGTTCTTC.